Presented here are 25 T cell receptor beta chains from one specimen sequenced in a study of CD8+ T cells in alopecia areata. TCR sequencing used cDNA made by reverse transcription of extracted RNA. Repertoires were generated with immunoSEQ multiplex PCR, while TCRdb's copy carries only in-frame clones and drops some. The sample includes 45,000 to 70,000 clones, around 96% seen only once; the top ten take more than 25%. Source: CD8+ T cells sorted from blood, taken at week 0. The receptors shown here come from a human donor with alopecia areata.

The V call is TRBV4-3, the J call TRBJ2-1, with TRBD2 identical over 7 bases. Losses at the gene ends were 0 bases for V and 13 bases for J; bases not matched to a gene: 12. Germline CDR1 LGHNA, CDR2 YSLEER. CDR3 length: 15 amino acids. Here the CDR3 DNA reads TGCGCCAGCAGCCAAGAAGTGATGGGGACGGGGGGTCAGTTCTTC. Its protein is CASSQEVMGTGGQFF.

The sample holds one count of this clone. The chain couples TRBV6-5 to TRBJ1-5, with TRBD1 matching 8 bases. From germline, CDR1 is MNHEY and CDR2 SVGAGI. Trimming took 4 bases from V and 3 from J; bases not matched to a gene: 8. The CDR3 runs 16 residues. CDR3 amino acids: CASSSSWTGPNQPQHF. CDR3 DNA: TGTGCCAGCAGTTCCTCTTGGACAGGGCCCAATCAGCCCCAGCATTTT.

The chain is built from TRBV6-1 and TRBJ2-7, with D perhaps assigned TRBD1 or TRBD2 (5 bases each). Trimming removed 4 bases from V and 0 bases from J, with 13 bases in between. This CDR3 is 15 amino acids long. Per germline, CDR1 MNHNS and CDR2 SASEGT. DNA of the CDR3: TGTGCCAGCAGTGGATGGCAGGGACGCTCCTACGAGCAGTACTTC. This gives the protein CASSGWQGRSYEQYF.

The genes are TRBV5-8 and TRBJ2-5, with a possible D match to TRBD1 (5 bases). Germline loops: CDR1 SGHTS, CDR2 YDEGEE. The CDR3 has 15 amino acids. V dropped 0 bases and J dropped 1 base, with 10 bases sitting between them. The CDR3 DNA reads as TGTGCCAGCAGCTTGGCAGGGTTCGGCCAAGAGACCCAGTACTTC. Protein product: CASSLAGFGQETQYF.

The J gene is TRBJ2-3, the V gene TRBV7-2, with 10 nucleotides matching TRBD2. V shed 2 bases, J shed 2 bases, and the junction held 4 bases outside the gene matches. This CDR3 contains 16 residues. Germline V lookup: CDR1 SGHTA, CDR2 FQGNSA. The CDR3 DNA sequence: TGTGCCAGCAGCTTACTAGCGGGGGTTAACACAGATACGCAGTATTTT. It specifies CASSLLAGVNTDTQYF.

The rearrangement uses TRBV4-2 and TRBJ1-4, with D possibly matching TRBD1 (6 bases). The CDR3 is made up of 17 amino acids. Germline V CDR1 and CDR2: LGHNA, YNFKEQ. V was trimmed by 1 base and J by 8 bases, leaving 20 bases between them. CDR3 region: CASSQAGTGTQQEKLFF. Here the CDR3 DNA reads TGTGCCAGCAGCCAAGCCGGGACCGGGACACAGCAGGAAAAACTGTTTTTT.

The chain has TRBV19 and TRBJ1-1; D is perhaps TRBD1 (6 bases). V lost 5 bases and J 0 bases, leaving 25 bases between the germline ends. This CDR3 has 19 residues. Germline values: CDR1 LNHDA, CDR2 SQIVND (reference sequence). The CDR3 sequence: CASSPLGGRTSPMNTEAFF. The CDR3 DNA sequence: TGTGCCAGTAGTCCGCTTGGGGGCAGGACTTCGCCCATGAACACTGAAGCTTTCTTT.

The chain joins TRBV4-1 to TRBJ1-6; D is uncertain. The CDR3 covers 14 residues. CDR1 MGHRA and CDR2 YSYEKL come from the germline V gene. Trimming took 1 base from V and 7 from J, leaving 8 bases between them. CDR3: CASSQAAGNSPLHF. In DNA, the CDR3 is TGCGCCAGCAGCCAAGCGGCGGGGAATTCACCCCTCCACTTT.

This chain joins TRBV30 and TRBJ2-3; D ambiguous. V lost 0 bases and J lost 2, with 3 bases in between. This CDR3 is built from 12 residues. Germline CDR1 reads GTSNPN; CDR2 reads SVGIG (reference sequence). The CDR3 is CAWSVDTDTQYF. The CDR3, as DNA: TGTGCCTGGAGTGTGGACACAGATACGCAGTATTTT.

The chain recombines TRBV29-1 with TRBJ2-7; 13 bases agree with TRBD2. After removal of 7 bases from V and 4 bases from J, the junction contained 7 bases not matched to a gene. Germline-derived CDR1 and CDR2 are SQVTM and ANQGSEA. The CDR3 length is 14 residues. CDR3 loop: CSGYGTSGDYEQYF. The CDR3 DNA is TGCAGCGGATACGGGACTAGCGGGGATTACGAGCAGTACTTC.

This clone was seen just once. The CDR3 region is CASSAAGLETQYF. For the CDR3, the DNA is TGTGCCAGCAGCGCGGCGGGGCTAGAGACCCAGTACTTC. The chain couples TRBV7-6 to TRBJ2-5; maybe TRBD2 (6 bases). The length of the CDR3 is 13 residues. Germline-derived CDR1 and CDR2 are SGHVS and FNYEAQ. Trimming cost V 5 bases and J 4 bases, with 11 bases left between them. The variable domain in full, with the rest retrieved from reference TRBV7-6 and TRBJ2-5, is GAGVSQSPRYKVTKRGQDVALRCDPISGHVSLYWYRQALGQGPEFLTYFNYEAQQDKSGLPNDRFSAERPEGSISTLTIQRTEQRDSAMYRCASSAAGLETQYFGPGTRLLVL.

The chain links TRBV5-1 to TRBJ2-5; D possibly uses TRBD1 or TRBD2 (5 bases each). Trimming removed 3 bases from V and 2 bases from J, with 14 bases in between. From germline, CDR1 is SGHRS and CDR2 YFSETQ. CDR3 size: 15 residues. The CDR3 bases are TGCGCCAGCAGCTCCCCGGGACGGACTCAAGAGACCCAGTACTTC. Residues: CASSSPGRTQETQYF.

The rearrangement links TRBV4-3 to TRBJ1-2; D is possibly TRBD1 (5 bases). Trimming shortened V by 0 bases and J by 7 bases, and 21 bases separated the two germline ends. Germline CDR1 reads LGHNA; CDR2 reads YSLEER. The CDR3 consists of 17 residues. The CDR3 DNA is TGCGCCAGCAGCCAAGATTGGGGGATCCTCAGTGTTCGTGGCTACACCTTC. The encoded protein is CASSQDWGILSVRGYTF.

The chain has TRBV4-1 and TRBJ2-1; the match to TRBD1 covers 8 bases. With 4 bases clipped from V and 0 bases from J, the junction kept 11 bases outside the gene matches. This CDR3 region has 18 residues. CDR1 is MGHRA and CDR2 is YSYEKL in the germline V gene. The CDR3 bases are TGCGCCAGCAGCCCCCGGACAGGGAGACTACCCTCCTACAATGAGCAGTTCTTC. It yields the protein CASSPRTGRLPSYNEQFF.

J is TRBJ1-1 and V is TRBV4-2, with a weak D call TRBD1 (5 bases). Trimming pared 0 bases from V and 8 bases from J, leaving 10 bases between. CDR3 length: 13 residues. The germline CDR1 and CDR2 sequences are LGHNA and YNFKEQ. In DNA form, the CDR3 reads TGTGCCAGCAGCCAAGAGGTGACAGCAGAAGCTTTCTTT. Amino acids: CASSQEVTAEAFF.

The rearrangement links TRBV4-1 to TRBJ2-2; TRBD1 agrees at 9 bases. After removal of 2 bases from V and 0 bases from J, the junction contained 4 bases not matched to a gene. This CDR3 region has 17 residues. The germline gives CDR1 MGHRA, CDR2 YSYEKL. The CDR3 DNA reads TGCGCCAGCAGCCAAATTAACAGGGGGCCGAACACCGGGGAGCTGTTTTTT. Its translation is CASSQINRGPNTGELFF.

J is TRBJ2-1 and V is TRBV7-9; the D is unclear. The CDR3 extends over 14 amino acids. The germline CDR1 and CDR2 sequences are SEHNR and FQNEAQ (reference sequence). With 5 bases removed from V and 7 bases from J, the gap between germline ends came to 15 bases. In DNA form, the CDR3 reads TGTGCCAGCAGCGATGGGCGGACCTCAAATGAGCAGTTCTTC. This sequence encodes CASSDGRTSNEQFF.

This chain joins TRBV7-9 and TRBJ2-1; 7 nucleotides agree with TRBD2. This CDR3 spans 12 amino acids. The V and J ends lost 3 bases and 8 bases, in that order; junction bases with no gene match: 1. The germline gives CDR1 SEHNR, CDR2 FQNEAQ (reference sequence). CDR3 region: CASSFRGDEQFF. For the CDR3, the DNA is TGTGCCAGCAGCTTTCGGGGGGATGAGCAGTTCTTC.

This rearrangement joins TRBV7-8 to TRBJ2-7; D perhaps matches TRBD1 (6 bases). The length of the CDR3 is 14 residues. CDR1 and CDR2 from the germline V gene are SGHVS and FQNEAQ. V lost 1 base and J 4 bases, leaving 11 bases between the germline ends. The CDR3: CASSLDAGEYEQYF. In nucleotides, the CDR3 is TGTGCCAGCAGCTTAGATGCAGGGGAATACGAGCAGTACTTC.

A remark on this clone: One junction end disagrees with the germline gene, perhaps due to a read error. The chain is built from TRBV14 and TRBJ2-7; no reliable D call. This CDR3 is 11 amino acids long. Germline CDR1 is SGHDN and CDR2 is FVKESK. The DNA for the CDR3 is TGTGCCGGCAGCCCGGGTTACGAGCAGTACTTC. Its translation: CAGSPGYEQYF.

This chain uses TRBV5-5 with TRBJ2-7; the D is unclear. Germline V gene data show CDR1 as SGHKS and CDR2 as YYEKEE (reference sequence). The CDR3 contains 13 residues. Trimming took 2 bases from V and 0 from J, leaving 6 bases between them. The CDR3 DNA follows: TGTGCCAGCAGCTTCGGCTACTCCTACGAGCAGTACTTC. This sequence encodes CASSFGYSYEQYF.

Note on this clone: One end of the junction does not line up with germline, which may come from a read error. The J gene is TRBJ1-2, the V gene TRBV12-5; a possible D gene is TRBD1 (5 bases). CDR3 length: 15 amino acids. Per germline, CDR1 LGHNT and CDR2 FRNRAP. DNA for the CDR3: TGTGCTAGTGGTTTGATCTTAAGGACACCCGCACAAATTCACTTC. The encoded protein is CASGLILRTPAQIHF.

This chain joins TRBV27 and TRBJ1-4; 10 bases fit TRBD1. The CDR3 is 14 residues long. J was trimmed by 7 bases and V by 5 bases; bases with no gene match: 4. The germline V gene has CDR1 MNHEY and CDR2 SMNVEV (reference sequence). The CDR3 here is CASSKDRGGEKLFF. CDR3 DNA: TGTGCCAGCAGTAAGGACAGGGGGGGTGAAAAACTGTTTTTT.

The chain joins TRBV6-6 to TRBJ2-5, with no clear D. The CDR3 loop spans 15 amino acids. In germline, CDR1 is MNHNY, CDR2 SVGAGI (reference sequence). V lost 0 bases to trimming and J lost 6 bases, with 14 bases between them. Here the CDR3 reads CASSYSSVLGKTQYF. In DNA, the CDR3 is TGTGCCAGCAGTTACTCGAGTGTTTTGGGAAAGACCCAGTACTTC.

The rearrangement joins TRBV14 to TRBJ2-3, with 11 positions matching TRBD2. Losses at the gene ends were 4 bases for V and 4 bases for J; bases not matched to a gene: 7. The CDR3 runs to 16 residues. Germline lookup yields CDR1 SGHDN and CDR2 FVKESK. CDR3 coding DNA: TGTGCCAGCAGCCCATTAGCGGGGGGGATGGCAGATACGCAGTATTTT. Protein sequence: CASSPLAGGMADTQYF.